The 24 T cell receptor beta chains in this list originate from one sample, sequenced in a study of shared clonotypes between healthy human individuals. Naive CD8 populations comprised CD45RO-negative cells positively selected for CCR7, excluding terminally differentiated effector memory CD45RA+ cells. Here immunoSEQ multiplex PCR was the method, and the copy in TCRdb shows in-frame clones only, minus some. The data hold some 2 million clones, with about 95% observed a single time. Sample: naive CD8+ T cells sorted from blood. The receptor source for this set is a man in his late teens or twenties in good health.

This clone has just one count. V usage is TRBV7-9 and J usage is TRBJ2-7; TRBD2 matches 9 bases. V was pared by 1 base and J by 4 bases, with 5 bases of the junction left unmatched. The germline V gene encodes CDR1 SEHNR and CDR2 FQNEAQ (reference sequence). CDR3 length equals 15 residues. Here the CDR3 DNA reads TGTGCCAGCAGCTTAGTGACTAGCGGAAATTACGAGCAGTACTTC. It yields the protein CASSLVTSGNYEQYF.

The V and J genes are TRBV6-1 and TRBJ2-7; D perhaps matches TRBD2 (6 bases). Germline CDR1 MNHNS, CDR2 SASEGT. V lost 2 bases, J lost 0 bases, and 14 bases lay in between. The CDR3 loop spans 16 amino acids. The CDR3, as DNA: TGTGCCAGCAGTGAATTCGGGGGAGGTCACTCCTACGAGCAGTACTTC. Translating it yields CASSEFGGGHSYEQYF.

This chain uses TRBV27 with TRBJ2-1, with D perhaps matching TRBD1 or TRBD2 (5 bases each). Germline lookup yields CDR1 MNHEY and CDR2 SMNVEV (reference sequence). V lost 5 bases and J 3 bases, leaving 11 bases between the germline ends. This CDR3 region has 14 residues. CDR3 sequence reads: CASSPGTFYNEQFF. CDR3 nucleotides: TGTGCCAGCAGTCCCGGGACCTTCTACAATGAGCAGTTCTTC.

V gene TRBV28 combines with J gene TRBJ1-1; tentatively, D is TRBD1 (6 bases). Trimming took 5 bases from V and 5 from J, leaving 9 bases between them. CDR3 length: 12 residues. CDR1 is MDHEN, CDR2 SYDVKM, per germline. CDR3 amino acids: CASSPRGTEAFF. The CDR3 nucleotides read TGTGCCAGCAGTCCCAGGGGTACTGAAGCTTTCTTT. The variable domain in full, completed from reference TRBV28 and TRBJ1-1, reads DVKVTQSSRYLVKRTGEKVFLECVQDMDHENMFWYRQDPGLGLRLIYFSYDVKMKEKGDIPEGYSVSREKKERFSLILESASTNQTSMYLCASSPRGTEAFFGQGTRLTVV.

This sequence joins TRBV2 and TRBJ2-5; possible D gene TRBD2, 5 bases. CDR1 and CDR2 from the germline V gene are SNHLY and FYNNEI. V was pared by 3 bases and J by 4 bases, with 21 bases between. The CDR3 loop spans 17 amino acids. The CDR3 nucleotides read TGTGCCAGCAGTGACCCGCGGGCCCAAAGGGAGTTAGAGACCCAGTACTTC. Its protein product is CASSDPRAQRELETQYF.

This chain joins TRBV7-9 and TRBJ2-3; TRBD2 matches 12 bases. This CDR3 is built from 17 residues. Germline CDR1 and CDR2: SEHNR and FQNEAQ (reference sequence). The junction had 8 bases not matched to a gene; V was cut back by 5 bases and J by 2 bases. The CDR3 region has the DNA TGTGCCAGCAGCATCAACCTAGCGGGAGGGCCCACAGATACGCAGTATTTT. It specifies CASSINLAGGPTDTQYF. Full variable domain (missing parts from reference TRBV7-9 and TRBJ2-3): DTGVSQNPRHKITKRGQNVTFRCDPISEHNRLYWYRQTLGQGPEFLTYFQNEAQLEKSRLLSDRFSAERPKGSFSTLEIQRTEQGDSAMYLCASSINLAGGPTDTQYFGPGTRLTVL.

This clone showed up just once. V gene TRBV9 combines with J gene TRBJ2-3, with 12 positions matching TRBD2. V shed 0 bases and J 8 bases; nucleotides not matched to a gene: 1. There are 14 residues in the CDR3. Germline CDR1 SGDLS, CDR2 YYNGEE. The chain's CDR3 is CASSVELAGGTQYF. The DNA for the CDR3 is TGTGCCAGCAGCGTAGAACTAGCGGGAGGTACGCAGTATTTT.

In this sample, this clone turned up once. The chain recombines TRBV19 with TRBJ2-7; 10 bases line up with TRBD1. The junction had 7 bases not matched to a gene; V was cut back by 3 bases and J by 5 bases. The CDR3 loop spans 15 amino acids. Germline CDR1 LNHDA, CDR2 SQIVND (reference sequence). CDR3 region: CASSITGTGDDEQYF. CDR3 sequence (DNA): TGTGCCAGTAGTATTACCGGGACAGGGGATGACGAGCAGTACTTC.

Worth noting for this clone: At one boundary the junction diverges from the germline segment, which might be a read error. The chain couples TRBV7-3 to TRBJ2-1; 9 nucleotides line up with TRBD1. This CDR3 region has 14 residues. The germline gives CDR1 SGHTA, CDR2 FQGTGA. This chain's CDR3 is CASSITTGGGEQFF. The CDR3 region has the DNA TGTGCCAGCAGCATAACCACAGGGGGCGGTGAGCAGTTCTTC.

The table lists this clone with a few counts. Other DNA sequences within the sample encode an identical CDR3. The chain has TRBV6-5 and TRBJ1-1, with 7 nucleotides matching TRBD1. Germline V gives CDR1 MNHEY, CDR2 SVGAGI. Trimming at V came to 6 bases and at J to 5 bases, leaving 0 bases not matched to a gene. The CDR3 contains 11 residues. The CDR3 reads CASRQGTEAFF. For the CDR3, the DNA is TGTGCCAGCAGACAGGGGACTGAAGCTTTCTTT.

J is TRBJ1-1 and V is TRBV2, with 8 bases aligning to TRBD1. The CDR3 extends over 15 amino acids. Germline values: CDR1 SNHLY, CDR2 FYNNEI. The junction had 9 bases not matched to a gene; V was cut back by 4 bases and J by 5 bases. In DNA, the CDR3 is TGTGCCAGCAGTGGCCCGGACAGGGCGAGGACTGAAGCTTTCTTT. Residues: CASSGPDRARTEAFF.

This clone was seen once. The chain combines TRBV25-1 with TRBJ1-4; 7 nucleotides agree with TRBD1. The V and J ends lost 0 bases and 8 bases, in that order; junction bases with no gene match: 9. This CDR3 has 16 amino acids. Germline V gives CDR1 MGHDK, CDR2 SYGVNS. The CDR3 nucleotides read TGTGCCAGCAGTGAATACTCAGGGACAGACGGAGAAAAACTGTTTTTT. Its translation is CASSEYSGTDGEKLFF.

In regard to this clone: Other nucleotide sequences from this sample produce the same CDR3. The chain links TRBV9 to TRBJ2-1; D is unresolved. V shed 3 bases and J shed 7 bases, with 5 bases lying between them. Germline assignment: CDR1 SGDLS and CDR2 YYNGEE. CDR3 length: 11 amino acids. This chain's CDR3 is CASSASNEQFF. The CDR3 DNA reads TGTGCCAGCAGCGCCAGTAATGAGCAGTTCTTC.

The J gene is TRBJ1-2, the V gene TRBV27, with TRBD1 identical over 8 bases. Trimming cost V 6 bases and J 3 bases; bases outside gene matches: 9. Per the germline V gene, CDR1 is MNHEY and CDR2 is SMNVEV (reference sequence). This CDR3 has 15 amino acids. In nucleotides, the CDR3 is TGTGCCAGCAGAGCCAGCAGGGGGCAGGACTATGGCTACACCTTC. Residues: CASRASRGQDYGYTF.

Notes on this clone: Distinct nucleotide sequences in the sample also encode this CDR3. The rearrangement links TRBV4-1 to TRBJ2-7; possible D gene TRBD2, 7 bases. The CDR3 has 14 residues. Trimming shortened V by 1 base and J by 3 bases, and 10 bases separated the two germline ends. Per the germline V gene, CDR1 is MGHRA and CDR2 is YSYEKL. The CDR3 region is CASSQVGGLYEQYF. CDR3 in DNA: TGCGCCAGCAGCCAAGTGGGGGGGCTCTACGAGCAGTACTTC.

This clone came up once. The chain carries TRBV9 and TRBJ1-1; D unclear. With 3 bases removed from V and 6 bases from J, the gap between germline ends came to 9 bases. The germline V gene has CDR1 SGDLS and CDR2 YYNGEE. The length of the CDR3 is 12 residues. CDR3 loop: CASSGLGPEAFF. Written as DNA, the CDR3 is TGTGCCAGCAGCGGCCTCGGGCCTGAAGCTTTCTTT.

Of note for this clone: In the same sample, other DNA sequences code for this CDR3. CDR3 DNA: TGTGCCAGCAGCCCCGGACTAGCGGGGGGGCTGTACAATGAGCAGTTCTTC. It codes for CASSPGLAGGLYNEQFF. The V call is TRBV7-8, the J call TRBJ2-1, with TRBD2 identical over 15 bases. The junction had 6 bases not matched to a gene; V was cut back by 5 bases and J by 4 bases. The CDR3 sequence is 17 residues long. The germline V gene has CDR1 SGHVS and CDR2 FQNEAQ.

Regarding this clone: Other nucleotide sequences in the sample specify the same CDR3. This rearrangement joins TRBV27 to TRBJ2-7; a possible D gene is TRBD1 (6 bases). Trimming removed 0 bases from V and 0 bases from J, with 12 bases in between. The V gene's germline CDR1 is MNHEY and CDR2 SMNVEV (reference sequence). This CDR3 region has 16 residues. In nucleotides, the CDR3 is TGTGCCAGCAGTTTATCGCCCGGGACATACTCCTACGAGCAGTACTTC. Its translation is CASSLSPGTYSYEQYF.

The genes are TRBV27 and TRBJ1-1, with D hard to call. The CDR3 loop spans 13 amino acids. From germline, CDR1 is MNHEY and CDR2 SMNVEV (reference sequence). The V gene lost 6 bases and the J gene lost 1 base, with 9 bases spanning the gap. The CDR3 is CASSWNTNTEAFF. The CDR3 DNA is TGTGCCAGCAGCTGGAACACGAACACTGAAGCTTTCTTT.

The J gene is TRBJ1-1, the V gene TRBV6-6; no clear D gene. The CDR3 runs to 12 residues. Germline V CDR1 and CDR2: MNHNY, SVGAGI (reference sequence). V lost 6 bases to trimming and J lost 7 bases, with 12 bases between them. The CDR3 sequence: CASSPRAYEAFF. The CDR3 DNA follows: TGTGCCAGCAGCCCTAGGGCTTATGAAGCTTTCTTT.

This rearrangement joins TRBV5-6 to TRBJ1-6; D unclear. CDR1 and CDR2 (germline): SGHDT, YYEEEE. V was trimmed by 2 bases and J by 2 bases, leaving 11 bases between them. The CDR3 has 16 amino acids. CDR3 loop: CASSFSSDPYNSPLHF. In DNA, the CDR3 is TGTGCCAGCAGCTTTAGCAGTGACCCCTATAATTCACCCCTCCACTTT.

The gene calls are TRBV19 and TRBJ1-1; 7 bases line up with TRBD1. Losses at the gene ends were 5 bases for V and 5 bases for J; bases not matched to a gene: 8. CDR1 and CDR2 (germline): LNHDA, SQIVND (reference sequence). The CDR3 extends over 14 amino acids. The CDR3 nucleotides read TGTGCCAGTAGTGCTCAGGGGGTCCGGACTGAAGCTTTCTTT. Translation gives CASSAQGVRTEAFF.

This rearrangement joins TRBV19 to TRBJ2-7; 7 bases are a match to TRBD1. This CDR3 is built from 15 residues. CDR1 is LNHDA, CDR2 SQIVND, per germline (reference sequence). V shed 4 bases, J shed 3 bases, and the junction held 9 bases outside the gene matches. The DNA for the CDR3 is TGTGCCAGTAGTACGGCCCGGGACAGTTTCTACGAGCAGTACTTC. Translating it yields CASSTARDSFYEQYF.

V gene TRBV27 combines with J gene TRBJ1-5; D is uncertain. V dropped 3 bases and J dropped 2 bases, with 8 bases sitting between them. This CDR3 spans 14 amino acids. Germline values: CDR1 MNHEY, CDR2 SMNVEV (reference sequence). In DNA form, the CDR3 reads TGTGCCAGCAGTTTTAGGGATCGCAATCAGCCCCAGCATTTT. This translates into CASSFRDRNQPQHF.